This record looks at one T cell receptor (beta chain) sequence and its context. Its antigen is not identified. This entry comes from a study of T cell responses to AZD1222 COVID-19 vaccine. General study points: With dominance at 160-218 and 743-854, vaccine-associated CD4 TCRs spanned spike. Seropositive at baseline were only a handful of AZD1222 recipients. As reported, nearly half of all spike-specific TCRs target variant regions that are unmutated.

Assay: immunoSEQ multiplex PCR; the TCRdb copy retains only in-frame clones and omits some. The profile covers more than 85,000 clones, with about 90% appearing a single time and about 5.2% taken by the ten largest. CDR1 is SGHAT, CDR2 FQNNGV, per germline. CDR3 length: 15 residues. The germline V and J ends were trimmed by 8 bases and 6 bases, with 21 bases remaining between them. The sequencing here drew on peripheral blood, taken on day 0 of AZD1222 vaccination. The TCR was taken from an adult in good health. The gene calls are TRBV11-2 and TRBJ2-3; D possibly uses TRBD1 or TRBD2 (6 bases each). The CDR3, as DNA: TGTGCCAGCTGCCTGCGGGGAGGAGGGGGGGATACGCAGTATTTT. Protein product: CASCLRGGGGDTQYF.